This TCR beta chain stems from a study of identical twins (dated by TCRdb to 2016 to 2017). Looking at the study overall: To test whether fetal clonotypes persist, this study deep-sequenced TCR alpha and beta repertoires from monozygotic twins, from unrelated adults of various ages, and from cord blood. To rule out contamination, the twin experiments were replicated at different times with different library preparation protocols.

Remarks on this clonotype: There is no known antigen for this receptor. Base qualities are not at hand, and no much larger clone is one base apart.

Only healthy Caucasian donors were included. Three pairs of female monozygotic twins, all aged roughly 18 to 29 years, were included in the twin cohort. Positive isolation kits from Invitrogen were used to isolate CD4+ and CD8+ T cell populations. Library preparation was by 5' RACE. TCRdb lists the instrument as Illumina HiSeq 2000. Template switching introduced a universal primer binding site; the final cDNA contained a unique molecular identifier, enabling accurate counting of TCR cDNA molecules. Specific primers in the conserved constant-segment region were used to synthesize first-strand cDNA for the TCR alpha and beta chains. To control for contamination, each cDNA library was double barcoded with a SMART-Mk sample barcode plus Illumina barcodes. TruSeq adapter sequences along with Illumina sample barcodes were introduced in two successive PCR steps. The TCR alpha and beta cDNA libraries were sequenced on the Illumina HiSeq platform using custom primers. As for the authors' bioinformatics: Raw reads were processed with MiGEC to extract unique molecular identifiers, and MiXCR was used to determine CDR3 positions. For each individual, recombination models were inferred using an EM algorithm with the repgenHMM and IGoR tools. The tcR package in R was used for shared clonotype analysis, with sharing normalized by the product of cloneset sizes. To study raw recombination without the effects of thymic and clonal selection, out-of-frame nonproductive sequences were analyzed. Using fastp trimming at Q25 and MiXCR clonotype assembly, TCRdb reanalyzed the public sequencing data and kept in-frame beta chains. Each CDR3 protein appears once, grouped with its most common genes and DNA. It is TCRdb's table, rather than the study itself, that gives the V and J calls and clone size. This sample comprises about 530,000 distinct CDR3 sequences, about 22% of them detected only once. About 0.5% of the sample belongs to the ten largest clones.

The full study reports these points: Excess twin sharing in beta out-of-frame sequences was weaker because fewer shared sequences lowered the signal-to-noise ratio. Abundant cord blood beta clonotypes carried fewer insertions; young adult naive repertoires showed a weaker similar trend, while memory repertoires showed none. Zero-insertion analyses could be partly confounded by invariant T cells such as MAIT and iNKT, though diverse VJ usage argued against such confounding for most clonotypes. Compared with coincidental sharing between unrelated individuals, out-of-frame TCR alpha sequences shared between twins had an excess of sequences with low generation probability. Because the same donors could not be followed over many years, the conclusions relied on cross-sectional statistical analysis. In monozygotic twins, out-of-frame TCR alpha sharing was systematically underestimated by recombination models, although the models agreed with sharing between unrelated individuals.

Deletion took 5 bases off V and 6 bases off J, with a span of 17 bases between the germline ends. The CDR3 holds 15 amino acids from the cysteine to the phenylalanine. The kept DNA is CDR3 alone, 45 bases in frame from the first base. The germline V gene yields SGHTA for CDR1 and FQGTGA for CDR2. This sample also appeared in a second study, on yellow fever vaccine responses in identical twins. Taken from the second paper: According to the authors, the vaccine-induced T cell response in identical twins seemed to be partly convergent and partly specific to each individual. In identical twins, the study followed T cell clones that responded to the vaccine with precision.

The sequenced sample consisted of CD4+ T cells sorted from blood. Recombination joined TRBV7-3 with TRBJ2-1; perhaps TRBD1 is the D gene, with 5 bases matching. The receptor comes from a woman under 30 in good health. The nucleotides are TGTGCCAGCAGCATACACCCGGACAATCCCAATGAGCAGTTCTTC. Translated, this is CASSIHPDNPNEQFF.